This T cell receptor beta chain was sequenced for a study of blood T cell repertoires in COVID-19. Authors' methods: Reference gene primer amplification gave estimated nucleated cell counts. TCRdb's table, derived via immunoSEQ multiplex PCR, lists solely in-frame clones and lacks some. The V and J calls and clone size were taken over from that table, and D and trimming were inferred from the DNA. The profile shows 200,000 or so clones, around 84% of them singletons. Sequenced: peripheral blood. This sequence was found in a woman aged 55 to 70 who had recovered from COVID-19.

This CDR3 reads CASSELSSYNEQFF. CDR3 nucleotides: TGTGCCAGCAGTGAATTGAGCTCCTACAATGAGCAGTTCTTC. The chain couples TRBV2 to TRBJ2-1; D gene ambiguous. V was shortened by 2 bases and J by 0 bases, with 5 bases between the two germline ends. From germline, CDR1 is SNHLY and CDR2 FYNNEI. There are 14 residues in the CDR3.